This passage covers 26 T cell receptor beta chains from one sample sequenced in a study of T cells after yellow fever vaccination. A single record per CDR3 protein comes from TCRdb applying MiXCR to the 5' RACE reads. Of hundreds of thousands of distinct CDR3 sequences listed, 20% to 25% are singletons. Sequenced here: PBMCs, sampled approximately 22 days after the first yellow fever vaccination. Receptors were obtained from a man in his late teens or twenties who received the YFV17D yellow fever vaccine.

Comments on this clonotype: Germline is not matched at one junction end, which may reflect a read error. The chain is built from TRBV5-6 and TRBJ2-7, with TRBD2 as a possible D gene (5 bases). Germline CDR1 and CDR2: SGHDT and YYEEEE. There are 13 residues in the CDR3. CDR3 sequence: CASSLDFPDEQYF. The CDR3 DNA is TGTGCCAGCAGTTTGGACTTTCCTGACGAGCAGTACTTC.

This sequence joins TRBV20-1 and TRBJ2-3; no firm D call. From germline, CDR1 is DFQATT and CDR2 SNEGSKA (reference sequence). Trimming took 4 bases from V and 5 from J, leaving 16 bases between them. The CDR3 consists of 14 residues. CDR3 sequence (DNA): TGCAGTGCTAATCTGCCTCCCTCGGGAGATACGCAGTATTTT. Translation: CSANLPPSGDTQYF.

This chain uses TRBV6-1 with TRBJ2-3; 9 nucleotides line up with TRBD2. J gave up 2 bases and V 6 bases, and 6 bases lay outside the gene matches. There are 15 residues in the CDR3. Germline values: CDR1 MNHNS, CDR2 SASEGT. The CDR3 nucleotides read TGTGCCAGCAGGCGCCCTAGCGGGGCCACAGATACGCAGTATTTT. This codes for CASRRPSGATDTQYF.

The rearrangement links TRBV5-1 to TRBJ2-7, with D maybe TRBD1 (5 bases). This CDR3 region has 14 residues. Trimming stripped 0 bases from V and 5 bases from J, with 12 bases between. Germline values: CDR1 SGHRS, CDR2 YFSETQ. The CDR3 DNA follows: TGCGCCAGCAGCTTGGAGGGGTTTGATGACGAGCAGTACGTC. Its protein is CASSLEGFDDEQYV.

The rearrangement uses TRBV10-3 and TRBJ2-3; no reliable D call. The CDR3 is made up of 14 amino acids. Germline CDR1 ENHRY, CDR2 SYGVKD. The ends were cut back, 0 bases at V and 6 bases at J, with 10 bases in the middle. Written as DNA, the CDR3 is TGTGCCATCAGTGAGTCGTCAGCTTCCGATACGCAGTATTTT. This codes for CAISESSASDTQYF.

V and J are TRBV5-1 and TRBJ1-4; no reliable D call. Germline V gene data show CDR1 as SGHRS and CDR2 as YFSETQ. The CDR3 sequence is 16 residues long. Deletions cut 0 bases from V and 2 bases from J, with 11 bases between. The CDR3 bases are TGCGCCAGCAGCTTGGACCCCATGGGGACTAATGAAAAACTGTTTTTT. It codes for CASSLDPMGTNEKLFF.

This clonotype appeared many times. CDR3 loop: CASSRRVGASHEQYF. DNA for the CDR3: TGCGCCAGCAGCCGCAGGGTGGGGGCGAGCCACGAGCAGTACTTC. The rearrangement joins TRBV5-1 to TRBJ2-7; D is possibly TRBD1 (6 bases). Looked up from germline, CDR1 is SGHRS and CDR2 is YFSETQ. The CDR3 extends over 15 amino acids. Trimming cost V 4 bases and J 5 bases, with 19 bases left between them.

This clonotype was seen only a few times. The chain employs TRBV9 and TRBJ2-3; perhaps TRBD2 as D (5 bases). V was shortened by 1 base and J by 2 bases, with 5 bases between the two germline ends. The CDR3 has 13 residues. Germline-derived CDR1 and CDR2 are SGDLS and YYNGEE. The CDR3 nucleotides are TGTGCCAGCAGCGTACGGGACACAGATACGCAGTATTTT. The encoded protein is CASSVRDTDTQYF. Complete variable domain (other parts from reference TRBV9 and TRBJ2-3): DSGVTQTPKHLITATGQRVTLRCSPRSGDLSVYWYQQSLDQGLQFLIQYYNGEERAKGNILERFSAQQFPDLHSELNLSSLELGDSALYFCASSVRDTDTQYFGPGTRLTVL.

This clonotype was detected only a few times. CDR3 protein: CASSLVAAGGTDTQYF. The CDR3 DNA sequence: TGTGCCAGCAGCTTAGTGGCAGCGGGGGGCACAGATACGCAGTATTTT. This chain uses TRBV7-2 with TRBJ2-3; TRBD2 matches at 8 bases. Germline values: CDR1 SGHTA, CDR2 FQGNSA. The length of the CDR3 is 16 residues. V was pared by 1 base and J by 1 base, with 4 bases of the junction left unmatched.

This clonotype was counted between two and nine times. V gene TRBV7-9 combines with J gene TRBJ2-7; tentatively, D is TRBD2 (7 bases). Germline V gene data show CDR1 as SEHNR and CDR2 as FQNEAQ (reference sequence). With 4 bases removed from V and 0 bases from J, the gap between germline ends came to 19 bases. The CDR3 runs to 17 residues. In nucleotides, the CDR3 is TGTGCCAGCAGCTCTTGGGGGGGCATAACTAGCTCCTACGAGCAGTACTTC. Translation gives CASSSWGGITSSYEQYF. Full variable domain (outside the CDR3, taken from reference TRBV7-9 and TRBJ2-7): DTGVSQNPRHKITKRGQNVTFRCDPISEHNRLYWYRQTLGQGPEFLTYFQNEAQLEKSRLLSDRFSAERPKGSFSTLEIQRTEQGDSAMYLCASSSWGGITSSYEQYFGPGTRLTVT.

The rearrangement joins TRBV2 to TRBJ1-4; 7 bases line up with TRBD1. V lost 6 bases and J lost 2; bases outside the gene matches: 0. The germline V gene encodes CDR1 SNHLY and CDR2 FYNNEI. This CDR3 is built from 13 residues. In DNA form, the CDR3 reads TGTGCCAGCAGACAGGGGACTAATGAAAAACTGTTTTTT. The encoded protein is CASRQGTNEKLFF.

In its sample, this clonotype was seen a few times. This chain connects TRBV9 to TRBJ2-1, with D possibly matching TRBD2 (6 bases). V was shortened by 3 bases and J by 5 bases, with 9 bases between the two germline ends. This CDR3 contains 13 residues. Germline CDR1 and CDR2: SGDLS and YYNGEE. In DNA, the CDR3 is TGTGCCAGCAGCGGGGGGGTCCACAATGAGCAGTTCTTC. Translation gives CASSGGVHNEQFF.

The rearrangement uses TRBV7-9 and TRBJ2-7; tentatively, D is TRBD1 (6 bases). The CDR3 loop spans 16 amino acids. CDR1 is SEHNR and CDR2 is FQNEAQ in the germline V gene (reference sequence). V was shortened by 3 bases and J by 0 bases, with 15 bases between the two germline ends. CDR3 residues: CASSLDDRKSSYEQYV. CDR3 nucleotides: TGTGCCAGCAGCTTGGATGACAGGAAAAGCTCCTACGAGCAGTACGTC.

This clonotype was observed a few times. The gene calls are TRBV28 and TRBJ2-5, with D possibly TRBD1 on 6 matching bases. In germline, CDR1 is MDHEN, CDR2 SYDVKM. The CDR3 runs 18 residues. V was trimmed by 3 bases and J by 5 bases, leaving 25 bases between them. CDR3: CASSLESLLGARRETQYF. CDR3 DNA sequence: TGTGCCAGCAGTTTGGAGAGTTTGTTGGGGGCGAGACGGGAGACCCAGTACTTC.

At least ten counts were recorded for this clonotype. The chain has TRBV27 and TRBJ2-1, with 8 bases that match TRBD2. Germline-derived CDR1 and CDR2 are MNHEY and SMNVEV (reference sequence). This CDR3 is 15 amino acids long. V lost 8 bases, J lost 0 bases, and 6 bases stayed unmatched. The CDR3 DNA is TGTGCCAGCGCGGAAGGGACTAGCTCCTACAATGAGCAGTTCTTC. This codes for CASAEGTSSYNEQFF.

This sequence joins TRBV15 and TRBJ2-1, with TRBD2 as a possible D gene (5 bases). The CDR3 contains 16 residues. Trimming shortened V by 0 bases and J by 0 bases, and 9 bases separated the two germline ends. Germline lookup yields CDR1 LNHNV and CDR2 YYDKDF (reference sequence). This CDR3 reads CATSREADLSYNEQFF. The DNA of the CDR3 is TGTGCCACCAGCAGAGAAGCGGACCTCTCCTACAATGAGCAGTTCTTC. The full variable domain, completed using reference TRBV15 and TRBJ2-1, is DAMVIQNPRYQVTQFGKPVTLSCSQTLNHNVMYWYQQKSSQAPKLLFHYYDKDFNNEADTPDNFQSRRPNTSFCFLDIRSPGLGDTAMYLCATSREADLSYNEQFFGPGTRLTVL.

The rearrangement joins TRBV24-1 to TRBJ2-1; 12 nucleotides align to TRBD2. The germline V gene encodes CDR1 KGHDR and CDR2 SFDVKD. V dropped 3 bases and J dropped 8; count of bases not matched to a gene: 7. CDR3 length: 16 residues. CDR3 region: CATSDPASGGGYEQFF. CDR3 in DNA: TGTGCCACCAGTGATCCGGCTAGCGGGGGGGGGTATGAGCAGTTCTTC.

This clonotype was counted between two and nine times. This chain links TRBV4-2 with TRBJ2-3; tentative D call: TRBD2 (5 bases). The V end was cut by 0 bases, the J end by 1 base, with 8 bases between. The length of the CDR3 is 15 residues. The germline CDR1 and CDR2 sequences are LGHNA and YNFKEQ. The CDR3 DNA reads TGTGCCAGCAGCCAAGATCTAGCAGGCACAGATACGCAGTATTTT. Protein product: CASSQDLAGTDTQYF.

This clonotype has a handful of counts. The rearrangement links TRBV6-1 to TRBJ2-1; 10 bases fit TRBD2. Trimming cost V 2 bases and J 9 bases; bases outside gene matches: 10. The CDR3 length is 16 residues. Germline values: CDR1 MNHNS, CDR2 SASEGT. The CDR3 sequence is CASSESGSGGRGEQFF. The CDR3 coding sequence is TGTGCCAGCAGTGAATCGGGTAGCGGGGGGCGGGGTGAGCAGTTCTTC.

This clonotype was detected a few times. The rearrangement links TRBV5-1 to TRBJ2-7, with D possibly being TRBD2 (7 bases). CDR3 size: 14 residues. The germline CDR1 and CDR2 sequences are SGHRS and YFSETQ. V shed 10 bases and J shed 4 bases, with 21 bases lying between them. The CDR3 sequence is CACKDGGQRYEQYV. DNA for the CDR3: TGCGCCTGTAAAGACGGGGGGCAACGGTACGAGCAGTACGTC.

This clonotype appeared a few times. The chain is built from TRBV5-1 and TRBJ2-2, with D uncertain. V lost 2 bases, J lost 0 bases, and 8 bases lay in between. The CDR3 extends over 15 amino acids. The germline V gene encodes CDR1 SGHRS and CDR2 YFSETQ. The CDR3: CASSFGYPNTGELFF. The CDR3 DNA is TGCGCCAGCAGCTTTGGTTATCCGAACACCGGGGAGCTGTTTTTT.

The chain employs TRBV6-1 and TRBJ1-4; D gene uncertain. Between the trimmed V and J ends, which lost 10 bases and 8 bases, there was a span of 20 bases. CDR3 length: 14 amino acids. Per the germline V gene, CDR1 is MNHNS and CDR2 is SASEGT. Here the CDR3 reads CATSLGVPSEKLFF. The CDR3 coding sequence is TGTGCCACATCCCTCGGGGTGCCTTCCGAAAAACTGTTTTTT.

The chain employs TRBV4-2 and TRBJ2-5, with TRBD2 as a possible D gene (6 bases). Germline-derived CDR1 and CDR2 are LGHNA and YNFKEQ. The length of the CDR3 is 16 residues. V was cut by 0 bases and J by 5 bases, with 16 bases left in between. The CDR3 region is CASSQEGGSWGETQYF. DNA of the CDR3: TGTGCCAGCAGCCAAGAGGGAGGTAGCTGGGGGGAGACCCAGTACTTC.

The DNA of the CDR3 is TGTGCCAGCAGTTACTCGGCGGGGGCAGAGACCCAGTACTTC. Translation gives CASSYSAGAETQYF. The J gene is TRBJ2-5, the V gene TRBV6-2 or TRBV6-3; perhaps TRBD2 as D (7 bases). This CDR3 region has 14 residues. CDR1 MNHEY and CDR2 SVGEGT come from the germline V gene. V was cut by 0 bases and J by 4 bases, with 9 bases left in between.

This chain links TRBV3-1 with TRBJ2-1; 10 positions agree with TRBD2. Per germline, CDR1 LGHDT and CDR2 YNNKEL (reference sequence). CDR3 length equals 15 residues. J was trimmed by 7 bases and V by 1 base; bases with no gene match: 4. As DNA, the CDR3 is TGTGCCAGCAGCCAAGGGAGCGGGGGGGCAAATGAGCAGTTCTTC. The encoded protein is CASSQGSGGANEQFF.

This clonotype was seen ten or more times. This chain joins TRBV5-1 and TRBJ2-3; 9 bases map to TRBD2. V was pared by 2 bases and J by 11 bases, with 9 bases of the junction left unmatched. CDR1 SGHRS and CDR2 YFSETQ come from the germline V gene. This CDR3 comprises 14 residues. The CDR3 is CASSFAGGPVKQYF. CDR3 coding DNA: TGCGCCAGCAGCTTTGCGGGGGGGCCAGTTAAGCAGTATTTT.